These 5 T cell receptor beta chains were sequenced from one sample in a study of cytomegalovirus exposure and HLA in healthy donors. The PCR ran on 60 Vbeta and 13 Jbeta primers. TCRdb keeps only in-frame clones here, not all; method: immunoSEQ multiplex PCR. The data hold 100,000 or so clones, with 75% observed a single time. Sequencing used PBMCs. These receptors came from a man in his fifties or sixties in good health and CMV-seronegative.

The table lists this clone with a few counts. The V gene is TRBV23-1, the J gene TRBJ2-7; TRBD1 agrees at 8 bases. TRBV23-1 belongs to the ORF category, with a function that is uncertain. J was trimmed by 2 bases and V by 0 bases; bases with no gene match: 9. This CDR3 region has 17 residues. The CDR3 DNA reads as TGCGCCAGCAGTCAATCCCGACAGGGGTGGGACCCCTACGAGCAGTACTTC. Residues: CASSQSRQGWDPYEQYF.

This clone is a singleton in its sample. The chain uses TRBV15 and TRBJ2-2; D is undetermined. This CDR3 comprises 16 residues. The germline V and J ends were trimmed by 0 bases and 0 bases, with 8 bases remaining between them. CDR1 and CDR2 from the germline V gene are LNHNV and YYDKDF (reference sequence). The CDR3 sequence is CATSREGYANTGELFF. The CDR3 DNA is TGTGCCACCAGCAGAGAGGGCTACGCGAACACCGGGGAGCTGTTTTTT.

The V call is TRBV7-9, the J call TRBJ2-1; weak D call: TRBD2 (6 bases). The CDR3 totals 15 residues. Germline lookup yields CDR1 SEHNR and CDR2 FQNEAQ (reference sequence). The germline V and J ends were trimmed by 1 base and 0 bases, with 7 bases remaining between them. The CDR3 DNA sequence: TGTGCCAGCAGCTTAGTCGGGGGCTCCTACAATGAGCAGTTCTTC. Its protein is CASSLVGGSYNEQFF.

This clone was seen once. This chain's CDR3 is CASSTTTERAFF. CDR3 nucleotide sequence: TGTGCCAGCTCAACAACGACAGAAAGGGCTTTCTTT. The genes are TRBV18 and TRBJ1-1; possible D gene TRBD1, 5 bases. The length of the CDR3 is 12 residues. CDR1 is KGHSH and CDR2 is LQKENI in the germline V gene. The V end lost 5 bases, the J end lost 11 bases, and 15 bases lay between the germline ends.

This clone was detected only a few times. This sequence joins TRBV6-5 and TRBJ1-5; TRBD1 is a possible D gene (6 bases). Germline CDR1 reads MNHEY; CDR2 reads SVGAGI. CDR3 size: 15 residues. V was trimmed by 4 bases and J by 3 bases, leaving 13 bases between them. Here the CDR3 DNA reads TGTGCCAGCAGTTCCACGGGGGGCTACAATCAGCCCCAGCATTTT. It translates to CASSSTGGYNQPQHF.